This T cell receptor (beta chain) was documented in a study of T-cell memory formation after mild COVID-19. Study background: Most TCR clusters belonged to a single donor.

Researchers used 5'RACE with constant-segment primers to make TCR alpha and TCR beta cDNA libraries that carry sample barcodes and UMIs. TCRdb re-derived calls from the 5' RACE reads in MiXCR, one entry per CDR3 protein. Found here are around 300,000 distinct CDR3 sequences, approximately 13% of them singletons; the top ten hold about 20%. The germline gives CDR1 DFQATT, CDR2 SNEGSKA (reference sequence). The CDR3 comprises 12 residues, both ends counted. Study-level points and caveats: In pre-infection memory, a portion of responding clones appeared, which suggested that cross-reactive memory joined.

This clonotype was detected a few times. Its antigen remains unknown. Given the absence of the conserved phenylalanine or tryptophan at the CDR3 end, a read error is likely. No DNA is shown, since the ends of the CDR3 on it are uncertain; the CDR3 is the one TCRdb lists. The clonotype originates from a man in his late teens or twenties who had mild COVID-19 (a few samples of this study predate the infection). Cell type and time point are not known. The rearrangement uses TRBV20-1 and TRBJ2-1; the D call in the table, TRBD2, was not verified against the DNA. Sequenced: PBMCs or a T cell subset sorted from them (not recorded which). The CDR3: CSAREATEGVRL.